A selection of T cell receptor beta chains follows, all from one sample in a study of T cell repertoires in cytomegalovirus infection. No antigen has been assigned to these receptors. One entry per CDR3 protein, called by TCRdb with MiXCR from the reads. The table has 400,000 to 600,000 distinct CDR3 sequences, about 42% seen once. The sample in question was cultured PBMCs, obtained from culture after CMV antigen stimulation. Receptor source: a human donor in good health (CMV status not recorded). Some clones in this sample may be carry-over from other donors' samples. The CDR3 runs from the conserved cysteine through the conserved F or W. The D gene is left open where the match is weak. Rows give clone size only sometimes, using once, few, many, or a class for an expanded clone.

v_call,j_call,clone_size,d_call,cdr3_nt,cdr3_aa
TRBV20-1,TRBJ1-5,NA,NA,TGCAGTGCTAGACGCAGGGCAAATCAGCCCCAGCATTTT,CSARRRANQPQHF
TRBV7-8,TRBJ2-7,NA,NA,TGTGCCAGCAGCTCTAGGGGACGGGGGGAGCAGTACTTC,CASSSRGRGEQYF
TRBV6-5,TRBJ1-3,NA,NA,TGTGCCGCAGCACGAGGGCAGGGCGGAAACACCATATATTTT,CAAARGQGGNTIYF
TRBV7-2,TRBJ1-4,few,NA,TGTGCCAGCAGCTTAGCTTACAGGTCCGCAACTAATGAAAAACTGTTTTTT,CASSLAYRSATNEKLFF
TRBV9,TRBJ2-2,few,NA,TGTGCCAGCAGTGATCAGGGTTCCCCCGGGGAGCTGTTTTTT,CASSDQGSPGELFF
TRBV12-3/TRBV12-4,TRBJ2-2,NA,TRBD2,TGTGCGACCGGGGGGGGGGCAGTAGCCGGGGAGCTGTTTTTT,CATGGGAVAGELFF
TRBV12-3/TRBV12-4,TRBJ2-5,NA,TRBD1,TGTGCCAGCAGTTTCCGGGACAGGGAGGAGACCCAGTACTTC,CASSFRDREETQYF
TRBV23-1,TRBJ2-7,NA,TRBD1,TGCGCCAGCAGCCGAGCACATGGGACAGGGGAAGGGGGCGAGCAGTACTTC,CASSRAHGTGEGGEQYF
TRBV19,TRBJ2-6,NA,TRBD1,TGTGCCAGTAATCCTTACAGGGGTTTTGGGGCCAACGTCCGGACTTTC,CASNPYRGFGANVRTF
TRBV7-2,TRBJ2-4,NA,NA,TGTGCCAGCGGTGAACCAGGACTTCCGAACATTCAGTACTTC,CASGEPGLPNIQYF
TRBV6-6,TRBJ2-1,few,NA,TGTGCCAGCAGACAGAATTTTGGAAGGCCCCCTGAGCAGTTCTTC,CASRQNFGRPPEQFF
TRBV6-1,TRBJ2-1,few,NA,TGTGCCAGCAGGGGGTCCGTCCTCGATGAGCAGTTCTTC,CASRGSVLDEQFF
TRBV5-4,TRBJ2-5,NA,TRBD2,TGTGCCAGCAGCTCGGTCGGGAGGGAGGGAGAGACCCAGTACTTC,CASSSVGREGETQYF
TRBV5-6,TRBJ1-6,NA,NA,TGTGCCAGCAGCTTGACAGACCACCCTAATTCACCCCTCCACTTT,CASSLTDHPNSPLHF
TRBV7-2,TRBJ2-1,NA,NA,TGTGCCAGCAGCCGAGCCGGAAATGAGCAGTTCTTC,CASSRAGNEQFF
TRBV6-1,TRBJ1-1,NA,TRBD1,TGTGCCAGCAGCCAACAGGGGGTAGACCTGAACACTGAAGCTTTCTTT,CASSQQGVDLNTEAFF
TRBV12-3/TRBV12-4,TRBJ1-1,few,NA,TGTGCCAGCAGGAGGGACCTTGGGGAAGCTTTCTTT,CASRRDLGEAFF
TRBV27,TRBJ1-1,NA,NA,TGTGCCACCACGAATCCGGGTTACACTGAAGCTTTCTTT,CATTNPGYTEAFF
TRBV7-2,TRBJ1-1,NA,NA,TGTGCCAGCAGCCTAGCTTACAGCGGGGTTTTAGCTTTCTTT,CASSLAYSGVLAFF
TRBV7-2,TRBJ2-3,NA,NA,TGTGCCAGCAGCTTAGTCGGGTCGGGCACAGATACGCAGTATTTT,CASSLVGSGTDTQYF
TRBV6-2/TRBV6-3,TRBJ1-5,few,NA,TGTGCCAGCAGTTACCCTACAGCCCCAAGCAATCAGCCCCAGCATTTT,CASSYPTAPSNQPQHF
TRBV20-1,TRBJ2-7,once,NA,TGCAGTGCTAGAGGCGCTGTTACAGGGTACTACGAGCAGTACTTC,CSARGAVTGYYEQYF
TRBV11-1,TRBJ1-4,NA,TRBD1,TGTGCCAGCAGCCTAGGGACAGCAACTAATGAAAAACTGTTTTTT,CASSLGTATNEKLFF
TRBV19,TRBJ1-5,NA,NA,TGTGCCAGTAGTATAGATGGTAGGGAAGATAGCAATCAGCCCCAGCATTTT,CASSIDGREDSNQPQHF
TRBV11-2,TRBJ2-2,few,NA,TGTGCCAGCAGCTTAGTTGGGGCAGAAACCGGGGAGCTGTTTTTT,CASSLVGAETGELFF
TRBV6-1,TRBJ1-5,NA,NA,TGTGCCAGCAGCTACAGGGCGCGGGTTCAGCCCCAGCATTTT,CASSYRARVQPQHF
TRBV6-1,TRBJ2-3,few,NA,TGTGCCAGCAGGGGTGGAGGGAATACGCAGTATTTT,CASRGGGNTQYF
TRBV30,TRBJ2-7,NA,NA,TGTGCCTGGAGTGTAGGACAGCCCTACTTAGAATCCTACGAGCAGTACTTC,CAWSVGQPYLESYEQYF
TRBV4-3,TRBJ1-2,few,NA,TGCGCCAGCAGCCAAGATTATAAGGAGGGCTACACCTTC,CASSQDYKEGYTF
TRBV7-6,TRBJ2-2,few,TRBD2,TGTGCCAGCAGCCCACTAGCGGAGAACACCGGGGAGCTGTTTTTT,CASSPLAENTGELFF
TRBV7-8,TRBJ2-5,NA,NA,TGTGCCAGCAGCTACCCGGGGTGGCGGGAGACCCAGTACTTC,CASSYPGWRETQYF
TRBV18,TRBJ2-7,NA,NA,TGTGCCAGCTCACCCGACTCCTATTCCTCCTACGAGCAGTACTTC,CASSPDSYSSYEQYF
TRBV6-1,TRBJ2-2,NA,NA,TGTGCCAGCAGTGTCGCCGGGGAGCTGTTTTTT,CASSVAGELFF
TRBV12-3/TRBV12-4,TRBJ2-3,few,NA,TGTGCCAGCAGTTTCGAGTGGGATACGCAGTATTTT,CASSFEWDTQYF
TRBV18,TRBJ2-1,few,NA,TGTGCCAGCTCCCCCGACACCAATATGATGTTCTTC,CASSPDTNMMFF
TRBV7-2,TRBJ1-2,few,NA,TGTGCCAGCACCAGGATCGGGGGTGGCTATGGCTACACCTTC,CASTRIGGGYGYTF
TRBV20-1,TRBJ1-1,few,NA,TGCAGTGCGGAAGGGATACGGACTGAAGCTTTCTTT,CSAEGIRTEAFF
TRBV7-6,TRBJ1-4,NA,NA,TGTGCCAGCAGCTTAGCCCTGGGACCGGTAACTAATGAAAAACTGTTTTTT,CASSLALGPVTNEKLFF
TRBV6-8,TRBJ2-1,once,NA,TGTGCCAGCAGTAGGTCGTTCAATGAGCAGTTCTTC,CASSRSFNEQFF
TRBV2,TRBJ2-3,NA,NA,TGTGCCAGCAGTGTTGGCCAGGCCCCTAGCACAGATACGCAGTATTTT,CASSVGQAPSTDTQYF
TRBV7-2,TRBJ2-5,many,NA,TGTGCCAGCAGCTTTCGAGTACAAGAGACCCAGTACTTC,CASSFRVQETQYF
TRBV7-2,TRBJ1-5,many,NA,TGTGCCAGCAGCTTAGCCCCTTTAATTTGGGGCAATCAGCCCCAGCATTTT,CASSLAPLIWGNQPQHF
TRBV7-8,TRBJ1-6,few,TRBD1,TGTGCCAGCAGCTTAGCAGGGGGCTTTTCACCCCTCCACTTT,CASSLAGGFSPLHF
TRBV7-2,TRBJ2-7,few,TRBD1,TGTGCCAGCAGCTCCCAAGATGGACAGGCTCTACTACCCTACGAGCAGTACTTC,CASSSQDGQALLPYEQYF
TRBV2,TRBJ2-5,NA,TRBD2,TGTGCCAGCAGTGAGGTAGCGGGGGAGCGGGCGGACTTC,CASSEVAGERADF
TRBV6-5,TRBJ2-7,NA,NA,TGTGCCAGCAGCAGGGGGGCAGCAATAAGGACCTACGAGCAGTACTTC,CASSRGAAIRTYEQYF
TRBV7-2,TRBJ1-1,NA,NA,TGTGCCAGCAGCACGAGGGCGGGTGGGGTGAACACTGAAGCTTTCTTT,CASSTRAGGVNTEAFF
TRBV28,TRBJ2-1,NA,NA,TGTGCCAGCGGCGGCCTCTACAATGAGCAGTTCTTC,CASGGLYNEQFF
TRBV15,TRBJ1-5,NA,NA,TGTGCCACCAGCTCCTCGAGGGGTGGGCAGCCCCAGCATTTT,CATSSSRGGQPQHF
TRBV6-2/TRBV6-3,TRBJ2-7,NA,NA,TGTGCCAGCAGCTCAGATTGGGGTAGATACGAGCAGTACTTC,CASSSDWGRYEQYF
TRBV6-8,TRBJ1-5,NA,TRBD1,TGTGCCAGCAGTTACGTGTCAGGGGGGTATAGCAATCAGCCCCAGCATTTT,CASSYVSGGYSNQPQHF
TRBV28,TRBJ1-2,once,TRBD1,TGTGCCAGCAGGTCAGGGGGCGCGGAAGGCTACACCTTC,CASRSGGAEGYTF
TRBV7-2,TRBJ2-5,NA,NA,TGTGCCAGCAGCCCTGTGGGGAGGCTCCAAGAGACCCAGTACTTC,CASSPVGRLQETQYF
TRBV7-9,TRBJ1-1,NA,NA,TGTGCCAGCAGCTTCCCAGGAGAAGCTTTCTTT,CASSFPGEAFF
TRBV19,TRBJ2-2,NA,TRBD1,TGTGCCAGTAGTATGGGGACAGAGACCGGGGAGCTGTTTTTT,CASSMGTETGELFF
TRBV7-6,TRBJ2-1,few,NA,TGTGCCAGCAGCTTAGGTGCCTGGGACAATGAGCAGTTCTTC,CASSLGAWDNEQFF
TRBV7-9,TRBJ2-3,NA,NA,TGTGCCAGCACCCCAACATTCGGGGAGAGCACAGATACGCAGTATTTT,CASTPTFGESTDTQYF
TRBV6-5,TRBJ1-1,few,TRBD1,TGTGCCAGCAACCACAGGGGCACTGAAGCTTTCTTT,CASNHRGTEAFF
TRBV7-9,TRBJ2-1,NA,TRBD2,TGTGCCAGCAGCGGTAGCGGGGGAACCTACAATGAGCAGTTCTTC,CASSGSGGTYNEQFF
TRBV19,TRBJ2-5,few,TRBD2,TGTGCCAACTCCGGGACTAGCGGGGGCCCCCTCAGGGAGACCCAGTACTTC,CANSGTSGGPLRETQYF